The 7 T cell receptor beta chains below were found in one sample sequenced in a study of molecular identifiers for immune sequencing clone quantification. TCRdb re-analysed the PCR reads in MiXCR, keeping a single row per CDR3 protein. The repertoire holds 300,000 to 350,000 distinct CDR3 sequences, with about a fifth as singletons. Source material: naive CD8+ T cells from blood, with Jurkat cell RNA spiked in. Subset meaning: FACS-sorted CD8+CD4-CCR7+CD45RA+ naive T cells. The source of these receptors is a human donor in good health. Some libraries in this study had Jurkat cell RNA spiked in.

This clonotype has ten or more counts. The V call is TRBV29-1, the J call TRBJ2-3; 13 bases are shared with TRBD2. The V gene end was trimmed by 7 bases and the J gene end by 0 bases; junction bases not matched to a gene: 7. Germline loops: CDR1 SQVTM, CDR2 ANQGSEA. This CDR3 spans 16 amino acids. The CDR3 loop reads CSAEGLAGTSTDTQYF. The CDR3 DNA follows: TGCAGCGCTGAGGGACTAGCGGGGACTAGCACAGATACGCAGTATTTT.

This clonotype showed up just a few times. The CDR3 is CASSQEGQYYEQYF. In DNA, the CDR3 is TGCGCCAGCAGCCAAGAGGGACAATACTACGAGCAGTACTTC. The chain links TRBV4-1 to TRBJ2-7, with D possibly TRBD1 on 6 matching bases. Trimming pared 0 bases from V and 3 bases from J, leaving 9 bases between. CDR1 and CDR2 (germline): MGHRA, YSYEKL. This CDR3 comprises 14 residues.

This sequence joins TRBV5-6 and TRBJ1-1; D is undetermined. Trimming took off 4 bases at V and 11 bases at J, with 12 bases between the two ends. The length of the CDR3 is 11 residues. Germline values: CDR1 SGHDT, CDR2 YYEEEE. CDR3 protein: CASSMDGRAFF. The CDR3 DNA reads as TGTGCCAGCAGCATGGACGGCAGGGCTTTCTTT.

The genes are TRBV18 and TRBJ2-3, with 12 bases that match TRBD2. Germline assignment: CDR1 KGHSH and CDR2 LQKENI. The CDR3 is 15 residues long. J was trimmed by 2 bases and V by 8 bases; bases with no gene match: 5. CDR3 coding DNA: TGTGCCAGCGCCCGGACTAGCGGGATCACAGATACGCAGTATTTT. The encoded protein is CASARTSGITDTQYF.

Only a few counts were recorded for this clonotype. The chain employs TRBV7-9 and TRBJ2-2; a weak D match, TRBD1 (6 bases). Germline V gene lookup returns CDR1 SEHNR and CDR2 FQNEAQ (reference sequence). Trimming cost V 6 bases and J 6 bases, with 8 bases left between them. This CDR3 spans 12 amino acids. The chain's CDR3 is CASRGASGELFF. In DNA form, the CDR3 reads TGTGCCAGCAGGGGGGCATCCGGGGAGCTGTTTTTT.

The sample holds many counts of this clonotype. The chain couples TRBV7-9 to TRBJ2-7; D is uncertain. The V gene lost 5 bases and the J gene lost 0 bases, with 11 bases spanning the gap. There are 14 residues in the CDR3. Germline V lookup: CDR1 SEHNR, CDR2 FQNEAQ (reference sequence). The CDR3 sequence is CASSEPGASYEQYF. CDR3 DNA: TGTGCCAGCAGCGAGCCCGGAGCCTCCTACGAGCAGTACTTC.

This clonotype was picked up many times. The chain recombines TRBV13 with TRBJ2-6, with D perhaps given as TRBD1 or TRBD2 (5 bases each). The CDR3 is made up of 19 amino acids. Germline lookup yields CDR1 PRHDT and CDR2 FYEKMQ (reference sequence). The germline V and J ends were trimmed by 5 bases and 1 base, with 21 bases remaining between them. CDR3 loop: CASSRRGPGSLSGANVLTF. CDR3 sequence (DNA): TGTGCCAGCAGCCGTCGGGGCCCAGGGTCCTTATCTGGGGCCAACGTCCTGACTTTC.